This T cell receptor beta chain was identified during a study of monozygotic twins with inflammatory bowel disease. CDR1 is MNHEY, CDR2 SVGEGT, per germline. The CDR3 is made up of 16 amino acids. Template switching introduced UMIs that contain a 6-nucleotide sample barcode. Using the 5' RACE reads, TCRdb records one entry per CDR3 protein without DNA. The sample table sets out about 380,000 distinct CDR3 sequences. The TCR sequence derives from a human donor with ulcerative colitis or Crohn's disease, or a healthy co-twin of an affected twin (not recorded which). The source material was blood. The V call is TRBV6-2 or TRBV6-3, the J call TRBJ2-3; checking the TCRdb D call of TRBD2 is not possible without DNA. The CDR3 protein is CASSYVAGGPVDTQYF.